The present T cell receptor (beta chain) was sequenced within a study of CD8 T cells in ankylosing spondylitis. Findings and caveats of the study: A motif in TCR beta, a set of about 8 highly homologous variants, appeared characteristic of ankylosing spondylitis blood.

The CDR3 contains 17 residues. The ends lost 5 bases at V and 0 bases at J; junction bases unmatched: 8. Each CDR3 protein gets one entry after TCRdb re-called the 5' RACE reads with MiXCR. The sample lists under 950,000 distinct CDR3 sequences, 15% to 20% occurring once. This clonotype appeared a few times. What it binds is unknown. Sequenced input: blood, either unsorted or a sorted T cell fraction (not recorded which). The chain employs TRBV12-3 or TRBV12-4 and TRBJ2-3, with TRBD1 identical over 10 bases. This TCR was sampled from a male donor with ankylosing spondylitis. CDR3 amino acids: CASSPGQGGTSTDTQYF. CDR3 sequence (DNA): TGTGCCAGCAGTCCCGGACAGGGGGGTACTAGCACAGATACGCAGTATTTT.